This entry concerns a single T cell receptor (beta chain). Its antigen is currently not known. No much larger clonotype is one base removed from it; base qualities were not supplied. The CDR3 regions of human TCRbeta chains were subjected to immunosequencing. The published analysis was carried out like this. Repertoire TCRs were checked for matches against a reference library of SARS-CoV-2-specific TCRs that had been generated using the MIRA antigen-specificity platform. Breadth meant the fraction of unique TCRs that were SARS-CoV-2-associated, whereas depth meant the fraction of total T cells that were SARS-CoV-2-associated. Using the MIRA data, every spike-specific TCR was mapped to the spike region that the TCR reacted to and assigned to either a CD4 or a CD8 class. Log10-transformed breadth and depth values were compared by one-way ANOVA with Sidak's multiple comparisons tests. The immuneACCESS repertoire file appears here via TCRdb, limited to in-frame rearrangements. These files lack a portion of the clones; in checked studies, under half of the deficit traces to unresolved V genes, and the cause of the others is not known. V and J calls and clone size are those listed in that table; D and trimming were worked out from the DNA. The sample table holds approximately 69,000 clones, of which approximately 87% were seen once. Clones ranked in the top ten supply more than 20% of the sample.

The data are from a study of T cell responses to AZD1222 COVID-19 vaccine (dated by TCRdb to the early 2020s). Notes on the research overall: A total of about 240 trial participants underwent TCR sequencing, of whom about 210 received two doses of AZD1222 and about 26 received two doses of the MenACWY control vaccine. Trial participants were enrolled by age into 18-55, 56-69 and 70-plus year subgroups, with roughly 160, 29 and 62 TCR-sequenced participants respectively. What the study reported, not specific to this receptor: Spike-specific TCR breadth and depth rose significantly after two AZD1222 doses compared with day 0 and with MenACWY recipients. Because no day 14 peak-response samples were available, the repertoires could be characterized only after the peak T cell response. Reportedly, close to half of the unique spike-specific TCRs recognized epitopes lying outside the regions that are mutated in the B.1.351 and B.1.1.7 variants. Conclusions about previously exposed vaccinees are limited because only a handful of AZD1222 recipients were SARS-CoV-2 seropositive at baseline. The vaccine-associated CD4 TCRs covered the entire spike protein, and the dominant responses fell in regions 160-218 and 743-854. Participants were mostly white British, with more females than males. The authors suggested clonal diversity may have been underestimated. In the small 56-69-year group, the increase in depth fell short of significance, most likely because of low power.

Reading the label with the study, this specimen's time point is: about 28 days (+/-7) after the second vaccine dose. Because spike-specific TCR depth and breadth did not differ between the two schedules, AZD1222 recipients who got a second dose at roughly 4 weeks were pooled with those who got a second dose at roughly 12 weeks. Vaccinee samples came from UK trials COV001 and COV002, including a single-blind randomized controlled phase 2/3 trial of AZD1222 (ChAdOx1 nCoV-19) in healthy adults. Trial participant PBMC samples were collected at day 0 and day 28 after the second dose for TCRbeta chain sequencing. CDR1 and CDR2, per the germline V gene, are LGHNT and FRNRAP. CDR3 length: 11 amino acids, cysteine to phenylalanine. Only the CDR3 DNA is retained, 33 bases long and in frame from the first base. V was cut back by 1 base and J by 5 bases, leaving a gap of 2 bases between them.

The material was peripheral blood, obtained 28 days after the second AZD1222 dose. The source is an adult who received the AZD1222 COVID-19 vaccine. The sequence is built from TRBV12-5 and TRBJ2-5; the D gene cannot be named for sure. CDR3 protein: CASGLGETQYF. The sequenced DNA: TGTGCTAGTGGTTTGGGGGAGACCCAGTACTTC. The CDR3 plus the reference TRBV12-5 and TRBJ2-5 genes for the other parts give the full variable domain: DARVTQTPRHKVTEMGQEVTMRCQPILGHNTVFWYRQTMMQGLELLAYFRNRAPLDDSGMPKDRFSAEMPDATLATLKIQPSEPRDSAVYFCASGLGETQYFGPGTRLLVL.